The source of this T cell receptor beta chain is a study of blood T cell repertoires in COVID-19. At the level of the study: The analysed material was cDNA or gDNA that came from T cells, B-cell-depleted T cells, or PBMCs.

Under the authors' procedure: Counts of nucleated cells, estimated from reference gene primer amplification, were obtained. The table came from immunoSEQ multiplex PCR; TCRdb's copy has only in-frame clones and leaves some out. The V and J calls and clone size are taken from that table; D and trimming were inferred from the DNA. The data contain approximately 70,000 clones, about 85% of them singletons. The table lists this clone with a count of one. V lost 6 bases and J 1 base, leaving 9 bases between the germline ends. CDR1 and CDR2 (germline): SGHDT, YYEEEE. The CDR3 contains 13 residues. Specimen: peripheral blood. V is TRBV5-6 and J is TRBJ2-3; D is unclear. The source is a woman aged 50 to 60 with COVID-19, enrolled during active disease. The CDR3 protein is CASTPVGTDTQYF. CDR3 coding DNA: TGTGCCAGCACTCCGGTGGGCACAGATACGCAGTATTTT.